The clone carrying this TCR beta chain was recorded once. Its specificity is unknown. Treatment here: roughly 20 received Ad26.COV2.S at low or high dose, single or two shots; about 5 received placebo; per-sample allocation not given. All samples were drawn on day 63, counting from the first vaccine or placebo injection. Aged 18-55 years, donor was enrolled in Boston in about 2020. V shed 1 base, J shed 1 base, and the junction held 10 bases outside the gene matches. Germline CDR1 and CDR2: SGHAT and FQNNGV. The length of the CDR3 is 18 residues. These data are taken from a study of Ad26.COV2.S vaccination and SARS-CoV-2 variants. Study overall: Into the muscle, Ad26.COV2.S was dosed once or twice, 56 days apart. Study-wide results and caveats: Spike-specific TCR breadth ran higher among vaccine recipients than placebo recipients.

Profiled with immunoSEQ multiplex PCR; TCRdb holds only in-frame clones, not every one. The sample shows 300,000 to 400,000 clones, 86% of them seen only once. Sequenced here: peripheral blood, sampled in a trial of Ad26.COV2.S vaccine versus placebo. The receptor was isolated from a person aged 18-60 years who received the Ad26.COV2.S COVID-19 vaccine or a placebo. V usage is TRBV11-2 and J usage is TRBJ2-7, with 10 bases that match TRBD2. CDR3 residues: CASSLGYTLAGKSYEQYF. CDR3 in DNA: TGTGCCAGCAGCTTAGGGTATACACTAGCGGGGAAATCCTACGAGCAGTACTTC.